This record concerns one T cell receptor (beta chain) sequence. Antigen specificity is unknown. This sample stems from a study of shared clonotypes between healthy human individuals. For the study at large: Per-donor plates numbered three CD4 naive, three CD4 memory, two CD8 naive and one CD8 memory. Findings of the study overall: Some clonotypes were shared by all four sorted-subset donors, while others were not shared. The non-shared ones had lower generation probabilities than the shared ones.

Assay runs were performed at deep level. The data were produced by immunoSEQ multiplex PCR, yet TCRdb's version contains in-frame clones alone and is incomplete. This table holds about 380,000 clones, about 96% found once. V was cut by 3 bases and J by 4 bases, with 0 bases left in between. The CDR3 spans 10 residues. The germline CDR1 and CDR2 sequences are SNHLY and FYNNEI. The chain employs TRBV2 and TRBJ1-2; D ambiguous. This receptor was obtained from a man in his thirties or forties in good health. The source material was memory CD8+ T cells sorted from blood. The subset: CD45RO+ cells pooled with CCR7-negative TemRA cells. Written as DNA, the CDR3 is TGTGCCAGCAGTGACTATGGCTACACCTTC. This sequence encodes CASSDYGYTF.